Shown below are 21 T cell receptor beta chains from a single sample sequenced in a study of cytomegalovirus exposure and HLA in healthy donors. It was with 60 Vbeta and 13 Jbeta primers that the PCR ran. The method was immunoSEQ multiplex PCR; TCRdb's version includes in-frame clones alone and lacks a portion of them. Its table lists about 130,000 clones. The sample taken for sequencing was PBMCs. The receptors stem from a young man in good health and CMV-seronegative.

The V and J genes are TRBV4-3 and TRBJ1-6, with 9 positions matching TRBD1. Germline CDR1 LGHNA, CDR2 YSLEER. V gave up 1 base and J gave up 9 bases; unmatched junction bases: 1. The CDR3 consists of 14 residues. The DNA of the CDR3 is TGCGCCAGCAGCCAAGGACAGGGGGTTTCACCCCTCCACTTT. Translating it yields CASSQGQGVSPLHF.

The V call is TRBV15, the J call TRBJ2-3, with D maybe TRBD1 (5 bases). Trimming stripped 8 bases from V and 4 bases from J, with 19 bases between. There are 15 residues in the CDR3. The germline V gene has CDR1 LNHNV and CDR2 YYDKDF (reference sequence). DNA of the CDR3: TGTGCCACCTCTGTACGCAGGGCTGTTCCAGATACGCAGTATTTT. Its translation is CATSVRRAVPDTQYF.

The rearrangement links TRBV9 to TRBJ1-6; TRBD1 is a possible D gene (6 bases). The germline gives CDR1 SGDLS, CDR2 YYNGEE. The CDR3 totals 14 residues. Trimming cost V 3 bases and J 6 bases, with 10 bases left between them. The CDR3: CASSAGQTNSPLHF. CDR3 coding DNA: TGTGCCAGCAGCGCAGGACAGACTAATTCACCCCTCCACTTT.

The chain has TRBV9 and TRBJ2-4; perhaps TRBD1 as D (6 bases). CDR3 length equals 15 residues. The V and J ends lost 2 bases and 2 bases respectively, with 11 bases between them. Germline CDR1 is SGDLS and CDR2 is YYNGEE. CDR3: CASSVSQGPKNIQYF. CDR3 bases: TGTGCCAGCAGCGTTTCACAGGGACCCAAAAACATTCAGTACTTC. Full variable domain (missing parts from reference TRBV9 and TRBJ2-4): DSGVTQTPKHLITATGQRVTLRCSPRSGDLSVYWYQQSLDQGLQFLIQYYNGEERAKGNILERFSAQQFPDLHSELNLSSLELGDSALYFCASSVSQGPKNIQYFGAGTRLSVL.

As regards this clone: The missing conserved phenylalanine or tryptophan at the end of this CDR3 makes a read error likely. The genes are TRBV7-6 and TRBJ1-1; 8 nucleotides line up with TRBD1. This CDR3 region has 13 residues. From germline, CDR1 is SGHVS and CDR2 FNYEAQ. With 7 bases clipped from V and 1 base from J, the junction kept 2 bases outside the gene matches. This CDR3 reads CASKGQANTEAFL. The CDR3 DNA sequence: TGTGCCAGCAAGGGACAGGCGAACACTGAAGCTTTCCTT.

The rearrangement uses TRBV29-1 and TRBJ2-7, with D possibly matching TRBD2 (6 bases). This CDR3 has 12 amino acids. CDR1 and CDR2 (germline): SQVTM, ANQGSEA. Trimming shortened V by 4 bases and J by 4 bases, and 11 bases separated the two germline ends. The CDR3 here is CSVAGVGYEQYF. The CDR3 coding sequence is TGCAGCGTTGCGGGGGTTGGGTACGAGCAGTACTTC.

This chain uses TRBV25-1 with TRBJ1-1; D perhaps matches TRBD1 (6 bases). The CDR3 is made up of 14 amino acids. From germline, CDR1 is MGHDK and CDR2 SYGVNS. Trimming stripped 3 bases from V and 5 bases from J, with 13 bases between. The CDR3 sequence is CASSEDSIWTEAFF. The DNA for the CDR3 is TGTGCCAGCAGTGAGGACAGTATTTGGACTGAAGCTTTCTTT. Together with reference TRBV25-1 and TRBJ1-1, the CDR3 gives the full variable domain: EADIYQTPRYLVIGTGKKITLECSQTMGHDKMYWYQQDPGMELHLIHYSYGVNSTEKGDLSSESTVSRIRTEHFPLTLESARPSHTSQYLCASSEDSIWTEAFFGQGTRLTVV.

The gene calls are TRBV19 and TRBJ2-7; TRBD1 is a possible D gene (6 bases). The CDR3 runs to 12 residues. V was clipped by 10 bases and J by 2 bases, with 12 bases between them. Germline V CDR1 and CDR2: LNHDA, SQIVND (reference sequence). For the CDR3, the DNA is TGTGCCACTCAACAGGGACCCTACGAGCAGTACTTC. Its translation is CATQQGPYEQYF.

The rearrangement joins TRBV28 to TRBJ1-5, with TRBD1 matching 8 bases. CDR3 length equals 15 residues. Germline trimming cut 7 bases from V and 0 bases from J; bases unmatched to any gene: 5. Germline V CDR1 and CDR2: MDHEN, SYDVKM. Here the CDR3 reads CASNRGSHSNQPQHF. CDR3 bases: TGTGCCAGCAACAGGGGGTCCCATAGCAATCAGCCCCAGCATTTT. Combining the CDR3 with reference TRBV28 and TRBJ1-5 gives the whole variable domain DVKVTQSSRYLVKRTGEKVFLECVQDMDHENMFWYRQDPGLGLRLIYFSYDVKMKEKGDIPEGYSVSREKKERFSLILESASTNQTSMYLCASNRGSHSNQPQHFGDGTRLSIL.

The J gene is TRBJ2-4, the V gene TRBV15; 7 bases match TRBD1. V gave up 0 bases and J gave up 8 bases; unmatched junction bases: 7. There are 15 residues in the CDR3. Germline V lookup: CDR1 LNHNV, CDR2 YYDKDF (reference sequence). CDR3 sequence (DNA): TGTGCCACCAGCAGAGATCCCGGACAGGAGGACATTCAGTACTTC. As protein: CATSRDPGQEDIQYF.

To note about this clone: This CDR3 is also generated by other DNA sequences in the sample. This chain connects TRBV29-1 to TRBJ1-1; perhaps TRBD1 as D (5 bases). Germline lookup yields CDR1 SQVTM and CDR2 ANQGSEA. Deletions cut 3 bases from V and 0 bases from J, with 8 bases between. This CDR3 has 13 residues. The CDR3 reads CSVEGRLNTEAFF. DNA of the CDR3: TGCAGCGTTGAGGGGCGCCTGAACACTGAAGCTTTCTTT.

This chain uses TRBV2 with TRBJ2-1, with a weak D call TRBD2 (7 bases). Trimming stripped 6 bases from V and 4 bases from J, with 16 bases between. Germline CDR1 SNHLY, CDR2 FYNNEI. The CDR3 is made up of 15 amino acids. CDR3 sequence: CASRRGSGEYNEQFF. The CDR3 DNA reads TGTGCCAGCAGGAGGGGGAGCGGGGAATACAATGAGCAGTTCTTC.

The V gene is TRBV5-1, the J gene TRBJ1-2; D remains unclear. CDR3 length: 14 amino acids. Germline values: CDR1 SGHRS, CDR2 YFSETQ. The V end was cut by 5 bases, the J end by 0 bases, with 11 bases between. The CDR3 loop reads CASSLHTANYGYTF. The CDR3 bases are TGCGCCAGCAGTCTTCACACCGCTAACTATGGCTACACCTTC. The variable domain in full, with the rest retrieved from reference TRBV5-1 and TRBJ1-2, is KAGVTQTPRYLIKTRGQQVTLSCSPISGHRSVSWYQQTPGQGLQFLFEYFSETQRNKGNFPGRFSGRQFSNSRSEMNVSTLELGDSALYLCASSLHTANYGYTFGSGTRLTVV.

The chain is built from TRBV25-1 and TRBJ2-6; D is undetermined. This CDR3 comprises 16 residues. Per the germline V gene, CDR1 is MGHDK and CDR2 is SYGVNS. V was pared by 2 bases and J by 0 bases, with 8 bases between. The CDR3: CASSERVDSGANVLTF. The CDR3 coding sequence is TGTGCCAGCAGTGAACGGGTAGACTCTGGGGCCAACGTCCTGACTTTC.

This chain uses TRBV20-1 with TRBJ1-1; tentative D call: TRBD1 (5 bases). The CDR3 totals 11 residues. CDR1 is DFQATT, CDR2 SNEGSKA, per germline (reference sequence). V lost 7 bases to trimming and J lost 1 base, with 7 bases between them. CDR3 protein: CSERGNTEAFF. In DNA form, the CDR3 reads TGCAGTGAAAGGGGGAACACTGAAGCTTTCTTT.

The J gene is TRBJ1-2, the V gene TRBV2; weak D call: TRBD1 (5 bases). Trimming cost V 2 bases and J 4 bases, with 14 bases left between them. The CDR3 runs 15 residues. CDR1 is SNHLY and CDR2 is FYNNEI in the germline V gene. Written as DNA, the CDR3 is TGTGCCAGCAGTGAAATCCGGGGGAGTCCCTATGGCTACACCTTC. Protein product: CASSEIRGSPYGYTF.

The chain couples TRBV2 to TRBJ1-5; D is unresolved. Germline CDR1 is SNHLY and CDR2 is FYNNEI. The CDR3 is 14 amino acids. V was cut by 1 base and J by 4 bases, with 8 bases left in between. The CDR3 DNA sequence: TGTGCCAGCAGTGAAGTCTCCGGGAATCAGCCCCAGCATTTT. The encoded protein is CASSEVSGNQPQHF. The full variable domain, rest sourced from reference TRBV2 and TRBJ1-5, is EPEVTQTPSHQVTQMGQEVILRCVPISNHLYFYWYRQILGQKVEFLVSFYNNEISEKSEIFDDQFSVERPDGSNFTLKIRSTKLEDSAMYFCASSEVSGNQPQHFGDGTRLSIL.

This chain joins TRBV5-1 and TRBJ2-7; no clear D gene. This CDR3 comprises 13 residues. The germline V and J ends were trimmed by 0 bases and 5 bases, with 9 bases remaining between them. Germline V lookup: CDR1 SGHRS, CDR2 YFSETQ. CDR3 DNA: TGCGCCAGCAGCTTGGCCGTCCAGGACGAGCAGTACTTC. It is translated as CASSLAVQDEQYF.

The V call is TRBV5-4, the J call TRBJ1-1; D is unresolved. The length of the CDR3 is 13 residues. Germline CDR1 and CDR2: SGHNT and YYREEE (reference sequence). V gave up 5 bases and J gave up 3 bases, with 11 bases separating them. In DNA form, the CDR3 reads TGTGCCAGCAGGAAGCTGGTCGACACTGAAGCTTTCTTT. It codes for CASRKLVDTEAFF.

The chain carries TRBV7-2 and TRBJ2-7, with a tentative D call TRBD1 (6 bases). V shed 0 bases and J shed 5 bases, with 14 bases lying between them. Germline V gene sequence: CDR1 SGHTA, CDR2 FQGNSA. This CDR3 comprises 15 residues. CDR3 DNA sequence: TGTGCCAGCAGCTTAGCTCCAGGGGCTGTCCACGAGCAGTACTTC. It specifies CASSLAPGAVHEQYF.

V usage is TRBV11-1 and J usage is TRBJ2-7, with D tentatively TRBD2 (7 bases). The length of the CDR3 is 14 residues. V gave up 4 bases and J gave up 3 bases, with 13 bases separating them. The germline gives CDR1 SGHAT, CDR2 FQDESV (reference sequence). This CDR3 reads CASSYRGAHYEQYF. The CDR3 coding sequence is TGTGCCAGCAGCTACCGGGGGGCCCACTACGAGCAGTACTTC. Supplemented by reference TRBV11-1 and TRBJ2-7, the full variable domain reads EAEVAQSPRYKITEKSQAVAFWCDPISGHATLYWYRQILGQGPELLVQFQDESVVDDSQLPKDRFSAERLKGVDSTLKIQPAELGDSAMYLCASSYRGAHYEQYFGPGTRLTVT.